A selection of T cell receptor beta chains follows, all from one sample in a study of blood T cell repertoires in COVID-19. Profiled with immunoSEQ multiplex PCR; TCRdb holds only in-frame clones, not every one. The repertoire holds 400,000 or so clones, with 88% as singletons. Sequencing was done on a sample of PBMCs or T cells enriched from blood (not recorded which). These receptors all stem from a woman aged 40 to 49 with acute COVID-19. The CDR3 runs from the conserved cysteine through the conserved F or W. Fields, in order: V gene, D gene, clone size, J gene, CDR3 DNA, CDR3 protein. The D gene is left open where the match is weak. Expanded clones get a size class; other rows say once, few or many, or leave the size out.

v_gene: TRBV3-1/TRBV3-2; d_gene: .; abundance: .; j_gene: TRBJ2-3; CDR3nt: TGTGCCAGCAGCCTTGTTTCGGTAGATACGCAGTATTTT; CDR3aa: CASSLVSVDTQYF
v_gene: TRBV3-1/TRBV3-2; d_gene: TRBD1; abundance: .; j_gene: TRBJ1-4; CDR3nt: TGTGCCAGCAGCCAAAGCTACAGGGGAGAAAAACTGTTTTTT; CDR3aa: CASSQSYRGEKLFF
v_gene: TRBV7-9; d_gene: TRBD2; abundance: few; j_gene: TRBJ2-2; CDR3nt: TGTGCCAGCAGCTCGGGACTAGCGGACGGGGAGCTGTTTTTT; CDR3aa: CASSSGLADGELFF
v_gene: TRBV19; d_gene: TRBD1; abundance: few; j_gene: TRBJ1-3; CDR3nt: TGTGCCAGTAGTACCGACAGGGCGGATGGAAACACCATATATTTT; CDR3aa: CASSTDRADGNTIYF
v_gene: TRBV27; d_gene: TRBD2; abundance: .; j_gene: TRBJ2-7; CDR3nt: TGTGCCAGCAGTTTATCGATTAGCGGGGGGATCTACGAGCAGTACTTC; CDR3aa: CASSLSISGGIYEQYF
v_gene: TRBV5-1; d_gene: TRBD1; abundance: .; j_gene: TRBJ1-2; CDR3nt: TGCGCCAGCAGCTTGGGACAGGGACCCCCTCACTATGGCTACACCTTC; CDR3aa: CASSLGQGPPHYGYTF
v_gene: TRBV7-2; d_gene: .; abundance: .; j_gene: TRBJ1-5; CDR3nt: TGTGCCAGCAGCTTGGCAGGGGTTGGGTCTGATCAGCCCCAGCATTTT; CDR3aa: CASSLAGVGSDQPQHF
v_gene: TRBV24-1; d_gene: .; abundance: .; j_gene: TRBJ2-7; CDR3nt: TGTGCCACCAGTGATTACAACAGGGGAGGTTCCGGCGAGCAGTACTTC; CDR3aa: CATSDYNRGGSGEQYF
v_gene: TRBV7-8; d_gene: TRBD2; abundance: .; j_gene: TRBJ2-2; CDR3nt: TGTGCCAGCAGGAGACTAGCGGGGGGCCTCAACACCGGGGAGCTGTTTTTT; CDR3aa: CASRRLAGGLNTGELFF
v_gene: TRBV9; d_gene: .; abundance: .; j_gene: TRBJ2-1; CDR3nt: TGTGCCAGCAGCGTAGTCCTGTCCAGCTCCTACAATGAGCAGTTCTTC; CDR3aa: CASSVVLSSSYNEQFF
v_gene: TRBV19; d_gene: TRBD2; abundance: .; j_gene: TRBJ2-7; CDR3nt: TGTGCCAGTAGTCCTCTAGCGGGGGGACCCTACGAGCAGTACTTC; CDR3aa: CASSPLAGGPYEQYF
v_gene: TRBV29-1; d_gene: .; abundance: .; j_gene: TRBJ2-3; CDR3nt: TGCAGCGTTGGGGAGGACAGGCCTTCGGTGGATACGCAGTATTTT; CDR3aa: CSVGEDRPSVDTQYF
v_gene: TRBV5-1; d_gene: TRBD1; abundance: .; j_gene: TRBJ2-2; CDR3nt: TGCGCCAGCAGCTTGGGGACAGGGGGCTCCGGGGAGCTGTTTTTT; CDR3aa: CASSLGTGGSGELFF
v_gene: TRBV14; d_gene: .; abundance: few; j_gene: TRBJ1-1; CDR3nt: TGTGCCAGCAGCTGGGGGGGATCCACTGAAGCTTTCTTT; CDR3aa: CASSWGGSTEAFF
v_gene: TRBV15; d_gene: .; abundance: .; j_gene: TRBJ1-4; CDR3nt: TGTGCCACCAGCACACGGGACATCAATGAAAAACTGTTTTTT; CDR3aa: CATSTRDINEKLFF
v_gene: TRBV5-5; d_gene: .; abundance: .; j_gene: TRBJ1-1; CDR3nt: TGTGCCAGCAGCTTGTCATTCAGTGAAGCTTTCTTT; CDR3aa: CASSLSFSEAFF
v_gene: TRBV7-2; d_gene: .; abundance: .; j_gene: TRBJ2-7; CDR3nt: TGTGCCAGCAGCCCCTCGCGGTACGAGCAGTACTTC; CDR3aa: CASSPSRYEQYF
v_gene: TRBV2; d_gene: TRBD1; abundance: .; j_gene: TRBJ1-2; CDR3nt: TGTGCCAGCAGTGACAGGGGGCGAGGCTACACCTTC; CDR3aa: CASSDRGRGYTF
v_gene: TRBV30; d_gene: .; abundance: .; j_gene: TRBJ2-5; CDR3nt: TGTGCCTGGAGTGAGGGTGCGGGGCCCAGGACCCAGTACTTC; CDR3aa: CAWSEGAGPRTQYF
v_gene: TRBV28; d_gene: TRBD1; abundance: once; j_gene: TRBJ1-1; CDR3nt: TGTGCCAGCAGTCCGACAGGGGGCCGTACTGAAGCTTTCTTT; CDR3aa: CASSPTGGRTEAFF
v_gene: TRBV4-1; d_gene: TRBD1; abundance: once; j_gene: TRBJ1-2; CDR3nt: TGCGCCAGCAGCCAAGGAGGCCTGGGACAGGGGGTTAGTGGCTACACCTTC; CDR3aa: CASSQGGLGQGVSGYTF
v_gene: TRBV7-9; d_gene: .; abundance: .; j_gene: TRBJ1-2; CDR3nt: TGTGCCAGCAGCTTCGTTCCCTATGGCTACACCTTC; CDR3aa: CASSFVPYGYTF